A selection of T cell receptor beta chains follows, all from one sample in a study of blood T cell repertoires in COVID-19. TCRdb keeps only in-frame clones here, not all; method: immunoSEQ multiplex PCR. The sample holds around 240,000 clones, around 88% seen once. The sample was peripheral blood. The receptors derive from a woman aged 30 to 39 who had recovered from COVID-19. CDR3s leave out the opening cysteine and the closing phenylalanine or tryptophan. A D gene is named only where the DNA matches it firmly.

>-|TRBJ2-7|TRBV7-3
ASSLHGTYEQY
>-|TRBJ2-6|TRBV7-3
ASSFGRISGANVLT
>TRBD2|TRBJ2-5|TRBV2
ASSGLAGGRRETQY
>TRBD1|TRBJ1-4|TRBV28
ASSHGMVTGGYEKLF
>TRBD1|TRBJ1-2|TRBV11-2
ASSLALARGPNYGYT
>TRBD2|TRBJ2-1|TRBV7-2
ASSLSSGGEF
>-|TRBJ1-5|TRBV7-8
ASSQRRGGSYQPQH
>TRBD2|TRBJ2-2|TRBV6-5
ASTGTSSTGELF
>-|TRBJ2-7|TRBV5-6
ASSLAGEGRYEQY
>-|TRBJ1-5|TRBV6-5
ASSRGSQPQH
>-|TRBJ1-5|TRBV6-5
ASRPGIVGNQPQH
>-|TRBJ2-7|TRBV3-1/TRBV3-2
ASSQVAGNHEQY
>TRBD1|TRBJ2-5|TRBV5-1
ASSLVGTGQETQY
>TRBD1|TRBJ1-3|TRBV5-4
ASRPGTVGNTIY
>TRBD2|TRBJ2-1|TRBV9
ASSTTSGNYNEQF
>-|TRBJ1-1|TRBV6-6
ASSWGGGTEAF
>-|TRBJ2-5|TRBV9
ASSGTGGETQY
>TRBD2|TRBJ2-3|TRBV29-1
SVAGTSGADTQY
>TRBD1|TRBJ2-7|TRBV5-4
ASSPGQGYSYEQY
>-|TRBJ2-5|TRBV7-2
ASTLRGVQETQY
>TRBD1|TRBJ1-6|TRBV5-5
ASSLEGAGSNSPLH
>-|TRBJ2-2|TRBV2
ASRLAVTGELF
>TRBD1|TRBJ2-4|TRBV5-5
ASSLADRGTIAKNIQY
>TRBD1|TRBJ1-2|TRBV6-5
ASKGQGAGGYT
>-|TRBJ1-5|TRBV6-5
ASSSTGLSQPQH
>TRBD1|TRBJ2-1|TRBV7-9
ASSPGTANEQF